The clone carrying this T cell receptor (beta chain) has a count of ten or more. Its antigen is not identified. MiXCR, run by TCRdb on the 5' RACE reads, gives a single entry per CDR3 protein. The data hold 310,000 or so distinct CDR3 sequences, with roughly 20% observed a single time. The data are from a study of CD8 T cells in ankylosing spondylitis. With V trimmed by 3 bases and J by 7 bases, 4 bases remained unmatched. Germline V lookup: CDR1 DFQATT, CDR2 SNEGSKA (reference sequence). The CDR3 length is 14 residues. Study results and limitations: Earlier studies detected some motif variants in reactive arthritis synovial fluid and blood.

This clonotype was sampled from a male donor with ankylosing spondylitis or in good health (not recorded which). The J gene is TRBJ2-4, the V gene TRBV20-1; TRBD2 agrees at 12 bases. The sequencing sample was made of blood, either unsorted or a sorted T cell fraction (not recorded which). CDR3 region: CSASGTSGRNIQYF. The DNA of the CDR3 is TGCAGTGCTAGTGGGACTAGCGGGCGGAACATTCAGTACTTC.